Below are 23 T cell receptor beta chains sequenced from a single sample in a study of identical twins. TCRdb independently ran MiXCR on the 5' RACE reads; one entry per CDR3 protein. This sample carries hundreds of thousands of distinct CDR3 sequences, around 22% of them seen once, and the ten largest clones take approximately 0.52%. These data are also associated with another study on yellow fever vaccine responses in identical twins.

Specimen: CD4+ T cells sorted from blood. These TCRs come from a woman aged 18-35 years in good health.

The chain combines TRBV5-1 with TRBJ2-2; unclear D gene. The germline V gene encodes CDR1 SGHRS and CDR2 YFSETQ. CDR3 length: 14 residues. The V and J ends lost 0 bases and 6 bases respectively, with 9 bases between them. CDR3 nucleotide sequence: TGCGCCAGCAGCTTGGAGTTGGGTTCCGGGGAGCTGTTTTTT. This encodes CASSLELGSGELFF.

This clonotype came up once. V and J are TRBV5-5 and TRBJ2-7; 10 bases are shared with TRBD1. This CDR3 contains 14 residues. Germline-derived CDR1 and CDR2 are SGHKS and YYEKEE (reference sequence). After removal of 4 bases from V and 4 bases from J, the junction contained 5 bases not matched to a gene. The CDR3 sequence is CASSRDRGIYEQYF. The DNA of the CDR3 is TGTGCCAGCAGCCGGGACAGGGGAATATACGAGCAGTACTTC.

The rearrangement links TRBV5-1 to TRBJ2-7, with 7 bases identical to TRBD1. The CDR3 consists of 13 residues. V lost 2 bases, J lost 3 bases, and 2 bases stayed unmatched. Germline loops: CDR1 SGHRS, CDR2 YFSETQ. CDR3 sequence reads: CASSFGTDYEQYF. Written as DNA, the CDR3 is TGCGCCAGCAGCTTTGGGACAGACTACGAGCAGTACTTC.

The V call is TRBV10-3, the J call TRBJ2-3, with D possibly TRBD2 on 5 matching bases. V was shortened by 11 bases and J by 2 bases, with 14 bases between the two germline ends. Germline V gene data show CDR1 as ENHRY and CDR2 as SYGVKD. The CDR3 spans 13 residues. The CDR3 sequence: CAEQAGLTDTQYF. The CDR3 region has the DNA TGTGCCGAACAAGCCGGACTCACAGATACGCAGTATTTT.

This clonotype was seen a handful of times. This chain joins TRBV5-1 and TRBJ2-3; D remains ambiguous. CDR1 is SGHRS and CDR2 is YFSETQ in the germline V gene. With 3 bases removed from V and 0 bases from J, the gap between germline ends came to 11 bases. This CDR3 is built from 15 residues. CDR3 bases: TGCGCCAGCAGCTCCCACGGGCCCAGCACAGATACGCAGTATTTT. This gives the protein CASSSHGPSTDTQYF.

This clonotype has a handful of counts. J is TRBJ2-5 and V is TRBV6-5; D gene ambiguous. V gave up 0 bases and J gave up 1 base, with 3 bases separating them. Germline V gene data show CDR1 as MNHEY and CDR2 as SVGAGI. The CDR3 covers 13 residues. CDR3 residues: CASSYSVQETQYF. CDR3 sequence (DNA): TGTGCCAGCAGTTACTCGGTCCAAGAGACCCAGTACTTC.

J is TRBJ2-6 and V is TRBV12-3 or TRBV12-4; a possible D gene is TRBD1 (6 bases). This CDR3 comprises 18 residues. V was shortened by 4 bases and J by 4 bases, with 20 bases between the two germline ends. CDR3 loop: CASSSTGLTRRGANVLTF. The DNA for the CDR3 is TGTGCCAGCAGTTCAACAGGGTTAACAAGGCGGGGGGCCAACGTCCTGACTTTC.

The sample holds a few counts of this clonotype. The CDR3 nucleotides read TGCAGTGCCACAGGACTAGCGGGGGGGCAATGGGTAGATGAGCAGTTCTTC. This codes for CSATGLAGGQWVDEQFF. The genes are TRBV20-1 and TRBJ2-1; 15 bases fit TRBD2. The junction had 14 bases not matched to a gene; V was cut back by 6 bases and J by 8 bases. The CDR3 runs to 17 residues. Germline CDR1 DFQATT, CDR2 SNEGSKA (reference sequence).

The rearrangement uses TRBV7-2 and TRBJ2-7, with 9 bases identical to TRBD2. Per germline, CDR1 SGHTA and CDR2 FQGNSA. The V segment lost 3 bases and the J segment 6 bases; nucleotides outside the gene matches: 6. This CDR3 contains 14 residues. The CDR3, as DNA: TGTGCCAGCAGCTTTTCTAGCGGGACGGTCGAGCAGTACTTC. This translates into CASSFSSGTVEQYF.

This clonotype was observed a few times. CDR3 coding DNA: TGCGCCAGCAGCTTGTCGGGGACTAGCGGGACTTTTGGGGATACGCAGTATTTT. Translation gives CASSLSGTSGTFGDTQYF. The J gene is TRBJ2-3, the V gene TRBV5-1; 13 bases fit TRBD2. Germline lookup yields CDR1 SGHRS and CDR2 YFSETQ. The junction had 11 bases not matched to a gene; V was cut back by 1 base and J by 6 bases. The CDR3 spans 18 residues. The full variable domain, in which reference TRBV5-1 and TRBJ2-3 provide the parts outside the CDR3, is KAGVTQTPRYLIKTRGQQVTLSCSPISGHRSVSWYQQTPGQGLQFLFEYFSETQRNKGNFPGRFSGRQFSNSRSEMNVSTLELGDSALYLCASSLSGTSGTFGDTQYFGPGTRLTVL.

This clonotype came up a few times. The chain combines TRBV5-5 with TRBJ2-1; D is unclear. In germline, CDR1 is SGHKS, CDR2 YYEKEE (reference sequence). The CDR3 spans 16 residues. Between the trimmed V and J ends, which lost 0 bases and 2 bases, there was a span of 12 bases. As DNA, the CDR3 is TGTGCCAGCAGCTTGGATTTAGGGCTGACCTACAATGAGCAGTTCTTC. Translated, it gives CASSLDLGLTYNEQFF.

Only a few counts were recorded for this clonotype. The rearrangement links TRBV5-1 to TRBJ1-2; 8 positions agree with TRBD1. V dropped 1 base and J dropped 1; count of bases not matched to a gene: 9. This CDR3 has 17 residues. Germline CDR1 and CDR2: SGHRS and YFSETQ. The CDR3 coding sequence is TGCGCCAGCAGCTTGAGTAGACAGGGGTCTGGTAACTATGGCTACACCTTC. It codes for CASSLSRQGSGNYGYTF.

This clonotype was seen a single time. The rearrangement joins TRBV6-5 to TRBJ2-1; D ambiguous. The CDR3 totals 14 residues. The V end was cut by 2 bases, the J end by 7 bases, with 12 bases between. Germline values: CDR1 MNHEY, CDR2 SVGAGI. The CDR3 loop is CASSYALVRNEQFF. The CDR3, as DNA: TGTGCCAGCAGTTACGCACTGGTTAGAAATGAGCAGTTCTTC.

This clonotype showed up just a few times. CDR3 nucleotide sequence: TGTGCCAGCAGTTTAGCCCCTCCGGGCGCCGGCTACGAGCAGTACTTC. Its protein is CASSLAPPGAGYEQYF. The V and J genes are TRBV27 and TRBJ2-7; D is unresolved. Per the germline V gene, CDR1 is MNHEY and CDR2 is SMNVEV (reference sequence). This CDR3 comprises 16 residues. Trimming cost V 2 bases and J 3 bases, with 17 bases left between them.

V gene TRBV6-2 or TRBV6-3 combines with J gene TRBJ2-1; 8 nucleotides line up with TRBD2. Germline CDR1 MNHEY, CDR2 SVGEGT. The CDR3 has 15 amino acids. After removal of 4 bases from V and 6 bases from J, the junction contained 8 bases not matched to a gene. DNA for the CDR3: TGTGCCAGCAGTTCCCCTACTGGGACTAGCAATGAGCAGTTCTTC. Its protein is CASSSPTGTSNEQFF.

CDR3 residues: CASSQTGLGVQYV. CDR3 DNA: TGTGCCAGCAGCCAGACAGGGCTGGGCGTGCAGTACGTC. V gene TRBV11-2 combines with J gene TRBJ2-7; 7 positions agree with TRBD1. The V gene end was trimmed by 5 bases and the J gene end by 9 bases; junction bases not matched to a gene: 10. CDR3 length: 13 residues. Germline V gene lookup returns CDR1 SGHAT and CDR2 FQNNGV.

Many counts were recorded for this clonotype. The DNA of the CDR3 is TGTGCCAGCAGCCCCCTGGATGAGCAGTTCTTC. It is translated as CASSPLDEQFF. The gene calls are TRBV12-3 or TRBV12-4 and TRBJ2-1; D is uncertain. This CDR3 is built from 11 residues. Deletions cut 6 bases from V and 8 bases from J, with 8 bases between.

V gene TRBV11-2 combines with J gene TRBJ2-4, with D perhaps matching TRBD1 (7 bases). CDR3 size: 14 residues. Trimming took 0 bases from V and 12 from J, leaving 15 bases between them. The germline CDR1 and CDR2 sequences are SGHAT and FQNNGV. The CDR3 here is CASSLDWRGLGQYF. The CDR3 nucleotides are TGTGCCAGCAGCTTAGATTGGAGGGGGCTAGGTCAGTACTTC. Complete variable domain (other parts from reference TRBV11-2 and TRBJ2-4): EAGVAQSPRYKIIEKRQSVAFWCNPISGHATLYWYQQILGQGPKLLIQFQNNGVVDDSQLPKDRFSAERLKGVDSTLKIQPAKLEDSAVYLCASSLDWRGLGQYFGAGTRLSVL.

This clonotype has just a few counts. The CDR3 region is CASNQRRSSDEQFF. CDR3 DNA sequence: TGTGCCAGCAACCAGCGTCGGAGCTCTGATGAGCAGTTCTTC. This rearrangement joins TRBV12-3 or TRBV12-4 to TRBJ2-1; no clear D. V lost 7 bases and J lost 8, with 18 bases in between. The CDR3 consists of 14 residues.

The V gene is TRBV5-6, the J gene TRBJ2-5; no clear D gene. The CDR3 extends over 16 amino acids. The germline gives CDR1 SGHDT, CDR2 YYEEEE. Trimming took 4 bases from V and 5 from J, leaving 21 bases between them. CDR3 coding DNA: TGTGCCAGCAGCGTCAACCAGGCAGCACGGTGGGAGACCCAGTACTTC. It codes for CASSVNQAARWETQYF.

This chain joins TRBV7-2 and TRBJ2-5, with TRBD2 matching over 10 bases. Looked up from germline, CDR1 is SGHTA and CDR2 is FQGNSA. V lost 2 bases to trimming and J lost 1 base; unmatched junction nucleotides: 4. The CDR3 sequence is 16 residues long. The CDR3 sequence is CASSLSSGGGQETQYF. CDR3 coding DNA: TGTGCCAGCAGCTTATCAAGCGGGGGGGGCCAAGAGACCCAGTACTTC.

V is TRBV2 and J is TRBJ2-1; 7 bases map to TRBD1. The CDR3 runs 13 residues. CDR1 and CDR2 from the germline V gene are SNHLY and FYNNEI. After removal of 5 bases from V and 8 bases from J, the junction contained 6 bases not matched to a gene. In DNA, the CDR3 is TGTGCCAGCAGTCCCAGACAGGGTCATGAGCAGTTCTTC. Translation: CASSPRQGHEQFF. The whole variable domain, filled in from reference TRBV2 and TRBJ2-1, reads EPEVTQTPSHQVTQMGQEVILRCVPISNHLYFYWYRQILGQKVEFLVSFYNNEISEKSEIFDDQFSVERPDGSNFTLKIRSTKLEDSAMYFCASSPRQGHEQFFGPGTRLTVL.

This clonotype was seen a few times. The rearrangement joins TRBV19 to TRBJ2-1; 9 positions match TRBD1. There are 18 residues in the CDR3. CDR1 LNHDA and CDR2 SQIVND come from the germline V gene (reference sequence). Germline trimming cut 6 bases from V and 1 base from J; bases unmatched to any gene: 13. The CDR3 region is CASSRRGQGEFSYNEQFF. CDR3 DNA sequence: TGTGCCAGTAGCCGACGGGGACAGGGTGAATTTTCCTACAATGAGCAGTTCTTC.